These 19 T cell receptor beta chains originate from one sample sequenced in a study of CD8 T cells in ankylosing spondylitis. Study-level results: It appeared that ankylosing spondylitis blood was characterized by a TCR beta motif of several highly homologous variants.

TCRdb reprocessed the 5' RACE reads via MiXCR and lists one record per CDR3 protein. The sample records around 490,000 distinct CDR3 sequences, about 5.7% being singletons. Antigens for these TCRs are unknown. What was sequenced was blood, either unsorted or a sorted T cell fraction (not recorded which). These receptors all stem from a male donor with ankylosing spondylitis.

This clonotype was picked up many times. This CDR3 reads CAWSVQLYEQYF. The CDR3 DNA reads as TGTGCCTGGAGTGTACAACTCTACGAGCAGTACTTC. V usage is TRBV30 and J usage is TRBJ2-7; D ambiguous. The ends were cut back, 0 bases at V and 3 bases at J, with 6 bases in the middle. CDR3 size: 12 residues. In germline, CDR1 is GTSNPN, CDR2 SVGIG (reference sequence). Looking up the rest from reference TRBV30 and TRBJ2-7 gives the full variable domain: SQTIHQWPATLVQPVGSPLSLECTVEGTSNPNLYWYRQAAGRGLQLLFYSVGIGQISSEVPQNLSASRPQDRQFILSSKKLLLSDSGFYLCAWSVQLYEQYFGPGTRLTVT.

This clonotype occurred many times. DNA of the CDR3: TGCGCCAGCAGCTTCGACAGGGGTCGGACTGAAGCTTTCTTT. Translating it yields CASSFDRGRTEAFF. This rearrangement joins TRBV5-1 to TRBJ1-1; TRBD1 agrees at 8 bases. V was pared by 2 bases and J by 5 bases, with 5 bases of the junction left unmatched. Germline V gene data show CDR1 as SGHRS and CDR2 as YFSETQ. The CDR3 runs to 14 residues.

The chain links TRBV4-1 to TRBJ1-2, with D possibly TRBD1 on 6 matching bases. Germline CDR1 is MGHRA and CDR2 is YSYEKL. Trimming took 4 bases from V and 9 from J, leaving 15 bases between them. This CDR3 has 13 residues. The CDR3 DNA is TGCGCCAGCAGCCGAGACAGGCTTCGAAGCTACACCTTC. This translates into CASSRDRLRSYTF.

There are many counts of this clonotype. The V and J genes are TRBV28 and TRBJ2-1; 7 bases are shared with TRBD1. Trimming took 1 base from V and 2 from J; bases not matched to a gene: 5. Germline-derived CDR1 and CDR2 are MDHEN and SYDVKM. The CDR3 contains 16 residues. Here the CDR3 reads CASSLSDRSAYNEQFF. The CDR3 region has the DNA TGTGCCAGCAGTTTATCGGACAGGTCCGCCTACAATGAGCAGTTCTTC.

This clonotype was seen ten or more times. The chain combines TRBV10-2 with TRBJ2-7; unclear D gene. Looked up from germline, CDR1 is WSHSY and CDR2 is SAAADI. Deletions cut 5 bases from V and 2 bases from J, with 10 bases between. The CDR3 contains 13 residues. The CDR3 sequence: CASSIVRTYEQYF. CDR3 sequence (DNA): TGCGCCAGCAGTATCGTCAGGACCTACGAGCAGTACTTC.

This clonotype was detected ten times or more. The chain employs TRBV29-1 and TRBJ1-3, with D uncertain. V was trimmed by 5 bases and J by 0 bases, leaving 8 bases between them. Germline V CDR1 and CDR2: SQVTM, ANQGSEA. This CDR3 is built from 13 residues. The CDR3 reads CSVSQNSGNTIYF. The CDR3 DNA reads as TGCAGCGTTTCACAGAACTCTGGAAACACCATATATTTT.

This clonotype has at least ten counts. The rearrangement uses TRBV24-1 and TRBJ2-3; 11 bases map to TRBD1. J gave up 6 bases and V 7 bases, and 5 bases lay outside the gene matches. Germline V lookup: CDR1 KGHDR, CDR2 SFDVKD. This CDR3 is 14 amino acids long. This chain's CDR3 is CATRGQGGTDTQYF. The CDR3 bases are TGTGCCACCAGGGGACAGGGGGGTACGGATACGCAGTATTTT.

The chain links TRBV4-2 to TRBJ1-4; D remains ambiguous. Per the germline V gene, CDR1 is LGHNA and CDR2 is YNFKEQ. V lost 0 bases, J lost 8 bases, and 4 bases lay in between. This CDR3 is 12 amino acids long. CDR3 nucleotides: TGTGCCAGCAGCCAAGAGAACGAAAAACTGTTTTTT. This gives the protein CASSQENEKLFF.

The V and J genes are TRBV6-5 and TRBJ2-5; TRBD2 agrees at 13 bases. Looked up from germline, CDR1 is MNHEY and CDR2 is SVGAGI. The CDR3 runs to 15 residues. Trimming at V came to 7 bases and at J to 5 bases, leaving 7 bases not matched to a gene. The CDR3 sequence is CASKTSGGSEETQYF. Written as DNA, the CDR3 is TGTGCCAGCAAGACTAGCGGGGGGTCAGAGGAGACCCAGTACTTC.

This clonotype was observed many times. The chain couples TRBV9 to TRBJ1-3; TRBD1 agrees at 8 bases. CDR1 SGDLS and CDR2 YYNGEE come from the germline V gene. J lost 0 bases, V lost 3 bases, and 5 bases had no gene match. The CDR3 consists of 16 residues. The CDR3 loop is CASSGQGTVSGNTIYF. The DNA of the CDR3 is TGTGCCAGCAGCGGACAGGGGACAGTCTCTGGAAACACCATATATTTT. The whole variable domain, remainder taken from reference TRBV9 and TRBJ1-3, is DSGVTQTPKHLITATGQRVTLRCSPRSGDLSVYWYQQSLDQGLQFLIQYYNGEERAKGNILERFSAQQFPDLHSELNLSSLELGDSALYFCASSGQGTVSGNTIYFGEGSWLTVV.

Ten or more counts support this clonotype. The V and J genes are TRBV7-6 and TRBJ1-3; 8 bases fit TRBD1. Germline V gene data show CDR1 as SGHVS and CDR2 as FNYEAQ. The CDR3 is 13 residues long. V lost 7 bases to trimming and J lost 2 bases; unmatched junction nucleotides: 1. DNA of the CDR3: TGTGCCAGCAAACAGGGGGCTGGAAACACCATATATTTT. Its protein is CASKQGAGNTIYF.

This clonotype has a count of ten or more. The gene calls are TRBV4-3 and TRBJ2-7, with D unclear. Trimming took off 4 bases at V and 2 bases at J, with 15 bases between the two ends. The germline V gene has CDR1 LGHNA and CDR2 YSLEER. This CDR3 comprises 15 residues. CDR3 coding DNA: TGCGCCAGCAGCCCCCGCTTAATCGTCCCCTACGAGCAGTACTTC. This translates into CASSPRLIVPYEQYF.

The chain joins TRBV4-2 to TRBJ2-5; D is perhaps TRBD2 (5 bases). CDR3 size: 16 residues. CDR1 is LGHNA and CDR2 is YNFKEQ in the germline V gene. V lost 0 bases, J lost 0 bases, and 11 bases lay in between. The CDR3 here is CASSQDPGWDQETQYF. CDR3 bases: TGTGCCAGCAGCCAAGACCCGGGGTGGGACCAAGAGACCCAGTACTTC.

This clonotype showed up many times. This sequence joins TRBV7-2 and TRBJ2-1; weak D call: TRBD2 (5 bases). The CDR3 is made up of 17 amino acids. In germline, CDR1 is SGHTA, CDR2 FQGNSA. V dropped 1 base and J dropped 0 bases, with 13 bases sitting between them. The CDR3 DNA sequence: TGTGCCAGCAGCTTAGTGCCCGGACTGCCCTCCTACAATGAGCAGTTCTTC. It translates to CASSLVPGLPSYNEQFF.

The chain has TRBV11-3 and TRBJ2-3; TRBD2 agrees at 10 bases. CDR1 is SGHNT and CDR2 is YENEEA in the germline V gene. Trimming at V came to 7 bases and at J to 4 bases, leaving 11 bases not matched to a gene. CDR3 size: 16 residues. DNA for the CDR3: TGTGCCAGCACCACCCAGCTAGCGGGAGTGGCAGATACGCAGTATTTT. It translates to CASTTQLAGVADTQYF.

This clonotype was detected ten times or more. The chain uses TRBV7-9 and TRBJ2-2; 8 bases are a match to TRBD1. The germline gives CDR1 SEHNR, CDR2 FQNEAQ (reference sequence). CDR3 length equals 14 residues. Trimming cost V 3 bases and J 9 bases; bases outside gene matches: 6. The CDR3 here is CASSFLTGDRELFF. Written as DNA, the CDR3 is TGTGCCAGCAGCTTTTTGACAGGGGACAGGGAGCTGTTTTTT.

The chain carries TRBV5-6 and TRBJ2-6, with D tentatively TRBD1 (6 bases). V lost 0 bases to trimming and J lost 3 bases, with 7 bases between them. This CDR3 region has 15 residues. Germline loops: CDR1 SGHDT, CDR2 YYEEEE. CDR3 residues: CASSLVTGGANVLTF. CDR3 nucleotides: TGTGCCAGCAGCTTGGTGACAGGTGGGGCCAACGTCCTGACTTTC.

This clonotype was seen at least ten times. V gene TRBV4-3 combines with J gene TRBJ2-1; weak D call: TRBD2 (7 bases). Germline CDR1 LGHNA, CDR2 YSLEER. There are 16 residues in the CDR3. Trimming left V 1 base short and J 9 bases short, with 19 bases between. The CDR3 sequence: CASSQGSGGLTSEQFF. The CDR3 DNA reads as TGCGCCAGCAGCCAAGGATCGGGGGGCCTCACGAGTGAGCAGTTCTTC.

This clonotype was recorded many times. This chain uses TRBV6-1 with TRBJ1-6; possibly TRBD1 for D (5 bases). Trimming took 6 bases from V and 9 from J, leaving 12 bases between them. Germline assignment: CDR1 MNHNS and CDR2 SASEGT. The CDR3 extends over 13 amino acids. CDR3 DNA sequence: TGTGCCAGCAGACCAGGGTTCGGTTCACCCCTCCACTTT. Translating gives CASRPGFGSPLHF.